These 24 T cell receptor beta chains came from one sample sequenced in a study of blood T cell repertoires in COVID-19. Measured with immunoSEQ multiplex PCR; TCRdb has only the in-frame clones, and not every one. Among 85,000 to 130,000 clones listed, 76% were seen once. Sequencing was performed on peripheral blood. The receptors here all came from a man older than 75 with COVID-19, enrolled during active disease.

CDR3: CASSTRDRAYEQYF. The DNA of the CDR3 is TGTGCCAGCAGCACCCGGGACAGAGCCTACGAGCAGTACTTC. V is TRBV27 and J is TRBJ2-7, with TRBD1 matching 7 bases. The germline V gene encodes CDR1 MNHEY and CDR2 SMNVEV (reference sequence). This CDR3 is 14 amino acids long. V was clipped by 6 bases and J by 2 bases; unmatched bases: 7.

The rearrangement links TRBV4-3 to TRBJ2-1; D may be TRBD2 (6 bases). The germline V gene has CDR1 LGHNA and CDR2 YSLEER. V shed 0 bases and J shed 0 bases, with 18 bases lying between them. The CDR3 is 19 amino acids. DNA of the CDR3: TGCGCCAGCAGCCAAGAAGAATGGGGGGTCTTACGCTCCTACAATGAGCAGTTCTTC. The encoded protein is CASSQEEWGVLRSYNEQFF.

This sequence joins TRBV9 and TRBJ1-1; maybe TRBD1 (6 bases). Trimming took 0 bases from V and 6 from J, leaving 21 bases between them. The CDR3 contains 17 residues. The germline V gene encodes CDR1 SGDLS and CDR2 YYNGEE. DNA of the CDR3: TGTGCCAGCAGCGTAGGAGGCAGGGGCAACCGCAGCGCTGAAGCTTTCTTT. It specifies CASSVGGRGNRSAEAFF.

This chain connects TRBV5-1 to TRBJ2-1; the D gene is possibly TRBD1 (6 bases). This CDR3 spans 14 amino acids. Trimming pared 3 bases from V and 0 bases from J, leaving 7 bases between. In germline, CDR1 is SGHRS, CDR2 YFSETQ. The CDR3 spells CASSSDSSYNEQFF. DNA for the CDR3: TGCGCCAGCAGCTCGGACAGCTCCTACAATGAGCAGTTCTTC.

In this sample, this clone turned up a few times. The rearrangement uses TRBV15 and TRBJ1-4; perhaps TRBD1 as D (5 bases). The CDR3 covers 16 residues. Germline lookup yields CDR1 LNHNV and CDR2 YYDKDF (reference sequence). Trimming left V 3 bases short and J 0 bases short, with 11 bases between. In DNA form, the CDR3 reads TGTGCCACCAGCAGCAGGGTGACGGCAACTAATGAAAAACTGTTTTTT. Translated: CATSSRVTATNEKLFF.

V gene TRBV4-3 combines with J gene TRBJ2-1, with 7 bases aligning to TRBD1. In germline, CDR1 is LGHNA, CDR2 YSLEER. The CDR3 has 15 residues. V gave up 0 bases and J gave up 14 bases; unmatched junction bases: 13. The CDR3 DNA reads TGCGCCAGCAGCCAAGAGTCGACGTCCGGCAGGGGGAAGTTCTTC. Translating it yields CASSQESTSGRGKFF.

This rearrangement joins TRBV19 to TRBJ2-7; D is possibly TRBD2 (6 bases). The CDR3 length is 14 residues. Germline CDR1 and CDR2: LNHDA and SQIVND (reference sequence). Trimming pared 8 bases from V and 0 bases from J, leaving 14 bases between. The CDR3 nucleotides read TGTGCCAGTTTGGCGTCCGGGAGCTCCTACGAGCAGTACTTC. Protein product: CASLASGSSYEQYF.

This sequence joins TRBV7-2 and TRBJ2-2, with 10 bases identical to TRBD2. This CDR3 has 17 amino acids. Germline lookup yields CDR1 SGHTA and CDR2 FQGNSA. The J segment lost 5 bases and the V segment lost 3 bases, leaving 9 bases of the junction unmatched. The CDR3 DNA follows: TGTGCCAGCAGCTTGGAGGCTAGCGGGAGCCGTACCGGGGAGCTGTTTTTT. Translated: CASSLEASGSRTGELFF.

This rearrangement joins TRBV7-2 to TRBJ1-5; TRBD1 matches 7 bases. The CDR3 is 13 amino acids. CDR1 is SGHTA, CDR2 FQGNSA, per germline. V shed 5 bases and J 9 bases; nucleotides not matched to a gene: 7. The CDR3 protein is CASSNGQEWPQHF. CDR3 coding DNA: TGTGCCAGCAGCAACGGACAGGAGTGGCCCCAGCATTTT.

The rearrangement joins TRBV11-3 to TRBJ2-5; 11 positions match TRBD1. CDR1 is SGHNT and CDR2 is YENEEA in the germline V gene. The CDR3 has 15 amino acids. The J segment lost 4 bases and the V segment lost 6 bases, leaving 7 bases of the junction unmatched. The CDR3 region has the DNA TGTGCCAGCAGTTCCGGGACAGGGGGTCCAGAGACCCAGTACTTC. Its translation is CASSSGTGGPETQYF.

V and J are TRBV18 and TRBJ2-3; TRBD2 matches 12 bases. V gave up 1 base and J gave up 2 bases; unmatched junction bases: 1. The CDR3 loop spans 16 amino acids. Germline V CDR1 and CDR2: KGHSH, LQKENI. This CDR3 reads CASSPRLAGATDTQYF. CDR3 in DNA: TGTGCCAGCTCACCACGACTAGCGGGAGCCACAGATACGCAGTATTTT. The full variable domain, completed using reference TRBV18 and TRBJ2-3, is NAGVMQNPRHLVRRRGQEARLRCSPMKGHSHVYWYRQLPEEGLKFMVYLQKENIIDESGMPKERFSAEFPKEGPSILRIQQVVRGDSAAYFCASSPRLAGATDTQYFGPGTRLTVL.

The chain links TRBV6-6 to TRBJ1-4, with a possible D match to TRBD1 (6 bases). Germline V CDR1 and CDR2: MNHNY, SVGAGI (reference sequence). V lost 6 bases, J lost 16 bases, and 21 bases lay in between. The CDR3 has 13 residues. The CDR3: CASSPGTNIRAFF. The CDR3 nucleotides are TGTGCCAGCAGCCCCGGGACAAACATTAGGGCGTTTTTT.

CDR3 region: CASSALSGRGDEQFF. The CDR3 DNA is TGTGCCAGCAGTGCACTTAGCGGGAGAGGCGATGAGCAGTTCTTC. The J gene is TRBJ2-1, the V gene TRBV6-6; 9 nucleotides line up with TRBD2. Germline trimming cut 5 bases from V and 8 bases from J; bases unmatched to any gene: 10. This CDR3 region has 15 residues. CDR1 MNHNY and CDR2 SVGAGI come from the germline V gene (reference sequence).

About this clone itself: One end of the junction varies from germline; a read error may be responsible. This chain joins TRBV7-7 and TRBJ2-3, with a weak D call TRBD2 (5 bases). Per the germline V gene, CDR1 is SSHAT and CDR2 is FNYEAQ (reference sequence). This CDR3 has 15 amino acids. The CDR3 loop is CASSAGLQPTDTQYF. The CDR3 DNA reads TGTGCTAGCAGCGCAGGACTCCAACCAACAGATACGCAGTATTTT.

The gene calls are TRBV9 and TRBJ2-2, with 8 bases matching TRBD2. CDR3 length: 16 amino acids. V shed 4 bases and J 0 bases; nucleotides not matched to a gene: 5. Germline CDR1 SGDLS, CDR2 YYNGEE. CDR3 nucleotide sequence: TGTGCCAGCAGCCCCCGACTAGCGCCGAACACCGGGGAGCTGTTTTTT. Encoded protein: CASSPRLAPNTGELFF.

This clone was observed a handful of times. J is TRBJ2-7 and V is TRBV28, with TRBD1 matching over 8 bases. The junction had 9 bases not matched to a gene; V was cut back by 6 bases and J by 5 bases. Per germline, CDR1 MDHEN and CDR2 SYDVKM. The CDR3 extends over 14 amino acids. CDR3 nucleotide sequence: TGTGCCAGCAGCTCCCAACAGGGGGTACACGAGCAGTACTTC. As protein: CASSSQQGVHEQYF.

For the CDR3, the DNA is TGTGCCAGCAGCTCGTCCGGGACTAGCGGGAGGGATGAGCAGTTCTTC. Protein product: CASSSSGTSGRDEQFF. The chain links TRBV11-1 to TRBJ2-1; 16 bases map to TRBD2. CDR3 length: 16 amino acids. The V segment lost 4 bases and the J segment 8 bases; nucleotides outside the gene matches: 5. Germline CDR1 reads SGHAT; CDR2 reads FQDESV (reference sequence). Combining the CDR3 with reference TRBV11-1 and TRBJ2-1 gives the whole variable domain EAEVAQSPRYKITEKSQAVAFWCDPISGHATLYWYRQILGQGPELLVQFQDESVVDDSQLPKDRFSAERLKGVDSTLKIQPAELGDSAMYLCASSSSGTSGRDEQFFGPGTRLTVL.

Only a few counts were recorded for this clone. This chain links TRBV2 with TRBJ2-3; the match to TRBD2 covers 8 bases. V was pared by 7 bases and J by 7 bases, with 13 bases of the junction left unmatched. Germline V gene sequence: CDR1 SNHLY, CDR2 FYNNEI. This CDR3 is 15 amino acids long. The DNA of the CDR3 is TGTGCCAGCACTGATCCGGGAGGGCCTGGATATACGCAGTATTTT. Translating it yields CASTDPGGPGYTQYF.

The chain combines TRBV3-1 (or the pseudogene TRBV3-2) with TRBJ2-7, with D unclear. In germline, CDR1 is LGHDT, CDR2 YNNKEL (reference sequence). V was pared by 4 bases and J by 4 bases, with 8 bases between. The CDR3 contains 12 residues. The CDR3 sequence is CASSLTRYEQYF. CDR3 nucleotide sequence: TGTGCCAGCAGCCTCACTCGGTACGAGCAGTACTTC.

This clone appeared a few times. The V call is TRBV9, the J call TRBJ1-6; D call uncertain. Germline loops: CDR1 SGDLS, CDR2 YYNGEE. CDR3 length: 15 amino acids. Trimming removed 0 bases from V and 1 base from J, with 5 bases in between. CDR3 in amino acids: CASSVGGSYNSPLHF. For the CDR3, the DNA is TGTGCCAGCAGCGTAGGAGGGTCCTATAATTCACCCCTCCACTTT.

This clone has only one observation. The gene calls are TRBV15 and TRBJ1-2; 9 bases are a match to TRBD1. The trim removed 8 bases at V and 4 bases at J, leaving 5 bases unmatched. The CDR3 sequence is 13 residues long. Germline CDR1 LNHNV, CDR2 YYDKDF (reference sequence). In nucleotides, the CDR3 is TGTGCCACCGTGCCGACAGGGGGCTATGGCTACACCTTC. It yields the protein CATVPTGGYGYTF.

The chain recombines TRBV27 with TRBJ2-1, with TRBD2 matching over 10 bases. The V segment lost 6 bases and the J segment 5 bases; nucleotides outside the gene matches: 7. The CDR3 sequence is 15 residues long. The germline CDR1 and CDR2 sequences are MNHEY and SMNVEV (reference sequence). The CDR3 sequence: CASRRLGTSDNEQFF. CDR3 nucleotide sequence: TGTGCCAGCAGACGTTTAGGGACTAGCGACAATGAGCAGTTCTTC.

The chain has TRBV4-1 and TRBJ2-5; 10 positions agree with TRBD2. The germline V gene encodes CDR1 MGHRA and CDR2 YSYEKL. The CDR3 is 18 residues long. The junction had 7 bases not matched to a gene; V was cut back by 0 bases and J by 0 bases. For the CDR3, the DNA is TGCGCCAGCAGCCAAGAGGCGCTAGCGGGAGAGCACCAAGAGACCCAGTACTTC. Translated: CASSQEALAGEHQETQYF.

This clone appeared a few times. The V call is TRBV28, the J call TRBJ1-3, with 10 positions matching TRBD1. J lost 5 bases, V lost 7 bases, and 11 bases had no gene match. The germline gives CDR1 MDHEN, CDR2 SYDVKM. The CDR3 is 16 residues long. The CDR3 DNA is TGTGCCAGCATTCTCGACAAGGACAGGGGGAGAAACACCATATATTTT. Residues: CASILDKDRGRNTIYF.